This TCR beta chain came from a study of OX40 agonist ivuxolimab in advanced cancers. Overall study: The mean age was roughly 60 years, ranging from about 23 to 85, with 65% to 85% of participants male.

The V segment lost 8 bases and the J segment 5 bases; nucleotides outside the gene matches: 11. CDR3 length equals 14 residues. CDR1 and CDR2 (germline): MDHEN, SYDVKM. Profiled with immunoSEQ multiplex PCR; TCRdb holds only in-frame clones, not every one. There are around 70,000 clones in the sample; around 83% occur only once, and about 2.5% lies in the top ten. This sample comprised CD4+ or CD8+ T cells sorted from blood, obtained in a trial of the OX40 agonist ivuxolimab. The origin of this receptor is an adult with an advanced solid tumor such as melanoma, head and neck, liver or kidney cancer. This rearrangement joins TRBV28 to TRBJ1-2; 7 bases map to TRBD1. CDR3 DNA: TGTGCCAGCCTTACCCCAGGGGGAAGGTATGGCTACACCTTC. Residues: CASLTPGGRYGYTF.